The T cell receptor (beta chain) described here comes from a study of cytomegalovirus exposure and HLA in healthy donors. The study, taken as a whole, reports: Most of the CMV-associated TCR beta chains (in a later analysis) appeared to be HLA-restricted.

Germline values: CDR1 MGHRA, CDR2 YSYEKL. The CDR3 totals 14 residues. The trim removed 5 bases at V and 5 bases at J, leaving 8 bases unmatched. About this clone itself: What it binds is unknown.

The PCR had 60 Vbeta and 13 Jbeta primers. The table came from immunoSEQ multiplex PCR; TCRdb's copy has only in-frame clones and leaves some out. The sample holds about 120,000 clones; roughly 80% are singletons and the top ten take under 2.5%. Sequencing was performed on PBMCs. This clonotype originated in a man in his thirties or forties in good health and CMV-seronegative. This rearrangement joins TRBV4-1 to TRBJ1-1, with TRBD1 matching over 7 bases. This CDR3 reads CASSTRRGWTEAFF. The CDR3 DNA reads TGCGCCAGCAGCACCCGCAGGGGGTGGACTGAAGCTTTCTTT.